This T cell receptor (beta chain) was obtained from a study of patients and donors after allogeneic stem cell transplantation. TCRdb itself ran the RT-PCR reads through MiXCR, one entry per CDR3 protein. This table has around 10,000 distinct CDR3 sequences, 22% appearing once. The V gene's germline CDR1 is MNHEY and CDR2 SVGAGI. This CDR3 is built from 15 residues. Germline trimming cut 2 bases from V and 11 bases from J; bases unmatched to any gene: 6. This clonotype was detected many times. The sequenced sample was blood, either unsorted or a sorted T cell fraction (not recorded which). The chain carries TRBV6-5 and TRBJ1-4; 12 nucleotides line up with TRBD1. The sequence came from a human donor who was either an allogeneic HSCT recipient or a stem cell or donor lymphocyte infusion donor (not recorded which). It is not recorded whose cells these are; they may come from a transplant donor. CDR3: CASSYAGTGGGKLFF. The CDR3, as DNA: TGTGCCAGCAGTTACGCCGGGACAGGGGGCGGGAAACTGTTTTTT.